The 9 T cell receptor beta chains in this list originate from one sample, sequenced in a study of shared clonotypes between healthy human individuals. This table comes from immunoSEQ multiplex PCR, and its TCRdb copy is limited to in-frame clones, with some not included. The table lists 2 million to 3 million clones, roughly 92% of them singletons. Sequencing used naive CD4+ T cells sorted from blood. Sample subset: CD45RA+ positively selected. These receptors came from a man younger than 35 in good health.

The CDR3 DNA is TGCAGTGCTGGGTTAGGTATTCAGTACTTC. Amino acid sequence: CSAGLGIQYF. The V gene is TRBV20-1, the J gene TRBJ2-4; D remains unclear. Per germline, CDR1 DFQATT and CDR2 SNEGSKA (reference sequence). The germline V and J ends were trimmed by 5 bases and 10 bases, with 9 bases remaining between them. The CDR3 contains 10 residues.

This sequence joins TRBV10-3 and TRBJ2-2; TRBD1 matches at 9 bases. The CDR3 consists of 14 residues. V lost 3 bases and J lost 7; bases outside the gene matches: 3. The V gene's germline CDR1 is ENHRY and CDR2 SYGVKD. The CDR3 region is CAISDDRGIGELFF. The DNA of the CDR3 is TGTGCCATCAGTGACGACAGGGGGATCGGGGAGCTGTTTTTT.

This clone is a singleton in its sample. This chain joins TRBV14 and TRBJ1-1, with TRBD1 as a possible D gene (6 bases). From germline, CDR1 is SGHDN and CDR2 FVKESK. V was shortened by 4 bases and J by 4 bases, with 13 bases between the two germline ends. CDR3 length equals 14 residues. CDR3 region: CASSPRTGATEAFF. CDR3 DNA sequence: TGTGCCAGCAGCCCGAGAACGGGGGCCACTGAAGCTTTCTTT.

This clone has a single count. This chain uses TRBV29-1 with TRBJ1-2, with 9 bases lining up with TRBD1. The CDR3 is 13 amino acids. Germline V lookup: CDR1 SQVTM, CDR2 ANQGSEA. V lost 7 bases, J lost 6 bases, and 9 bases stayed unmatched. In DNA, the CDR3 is TGCAGCGCGGGGACAGGGAGCACTGATGGCTACACCTTC. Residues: CSAGTGSTDGYTF.

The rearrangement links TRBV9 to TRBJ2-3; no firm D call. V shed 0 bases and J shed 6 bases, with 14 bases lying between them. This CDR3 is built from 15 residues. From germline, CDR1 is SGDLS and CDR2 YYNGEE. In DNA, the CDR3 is TGTGCCAGCAGCGTAGGATCAGAGGTTGGGGATACGCAGTATTTT. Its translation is CASSVGSEVGDTQYF.

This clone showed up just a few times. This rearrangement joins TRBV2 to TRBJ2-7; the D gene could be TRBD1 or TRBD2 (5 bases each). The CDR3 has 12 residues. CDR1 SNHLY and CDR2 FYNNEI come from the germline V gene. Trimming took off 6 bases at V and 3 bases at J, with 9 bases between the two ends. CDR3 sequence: CASRGDGYEQYF. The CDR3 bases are TGTGCCAGCAGAGGGGACGGCTACGAGCAGTACTTC.

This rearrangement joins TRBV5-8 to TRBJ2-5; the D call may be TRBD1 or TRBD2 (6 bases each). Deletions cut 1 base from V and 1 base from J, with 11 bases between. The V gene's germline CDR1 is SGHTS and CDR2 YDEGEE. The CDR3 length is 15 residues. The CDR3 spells CASSLFGGPQETQYF. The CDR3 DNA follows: TGTGCCAGCAGCTTGTTTGGGGGGCCCCAAGAGACCCAGTACTTC.

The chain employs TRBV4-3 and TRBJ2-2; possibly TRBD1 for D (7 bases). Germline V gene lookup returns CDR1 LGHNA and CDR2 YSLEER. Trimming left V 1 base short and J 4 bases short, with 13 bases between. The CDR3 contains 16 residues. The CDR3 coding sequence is TGCGCCAGCAGCCAAGGACAGGGAGGATTCACCGGGGAGCTGTTTTTT. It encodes CASSQGQGGFTGELFF.

The CDR3 is CASSRGAETTYNEQFF. CDR3 coding DNA: TGTGCCAGCAGCAGAGGAGCGGAAACAACCTACAATGAGCAGTTCTTC. V and J are TRBV5-4 and TRBJ2-1, with D tentatively TRBD2 (5 bases). V shed 4 bases and J shed 2 bases, with 16 bases lying between them. The CDR3 is 16 residues long. Per the germline V gene, CDR1 is SGHNT and CDR2 is YYREEE (reference sequence).